The sequence of this TCR beta chain was determined in a study of T cells in Graves' hyperthyroidism and ophthalmopathy. Points from the study as a whole: In the blood, most expanded thyroid clonotypes above 0.001 appeared as well.

The CDR3 regions of TCR beta were amplified from RNA transcripts. The HTBI set primed first-round TCR CDR3 RT-PCR. TCRdb re-derived calls from the multiplex PCR reads in MiXCR, one entry per CDR3 protein. The table has approximately 500,000 distinct CDR3 sequences, approximately 44% seen once; the top ten hold approximately 7.5%. This clonotype was counted many times. The antigen is undetermined. Thyroid ultrasound and orbital computed tomography, with clinical symptoms and serum thyroxine and TRAb, informed diagnoses. The V end was cut by 4 bases, the J end by 2 bases, with 9 bases between. This CDR3 has 13 amino acids. Germline V CDR1 and CDR2: SGHDT, YYEEEE.

The sequence was obtained from a young woman with Graves' hyperthyroidism. Sequenced material: peripheral blood or thyroid tissue (not recorded which). The chain has TRBV5-6 and TRBJ1-2, with no clear D. This CDR3 reads CASSPGSNYGYTF. CDR3 in DNA: TGTGCCAGCAGCCCTGGATCGAACTATGGCTACACCTTC.